The next 24 T cell receptor beta chains were all read from a single sample in a study of blood T cell repertoires in COVID-19. Generated by immunoSEQ multiplex PCR, the TCRdb table keeps only in-frame clones and is missing some. The sample includes 190,000 or so clones, less than 90% of them seen just once. Sequenced sample: peripheral blood. The receptor set was obtained from a woman aged 70-85 years with acute or convalescent COVID-19.

The chain recombines TRBV10-3 with TRBJ2-7; D is perhaps TRBD2 (5 bases). The V gene's germline CDR1 is ENHRY and CDR2 SYGVKD. V dropped 5 bases and J dropped 9 bases, with 14 bases sitting between them. CDR3 length: 12 residues. CDR3 sequence: CAISLMGEGQYF. The CDR3 DNA reads as TGTGCCATCAGTTTGATGGGAGAGGGGCAGTACTTC.

The rearrangement joins TRBV6-6 to TRBJ2-1; the D gene is possibly TRBD1 (5 bases). The CDR3 runs 12 residues. Germline loops: CDR1 MNHNY, CDR2 SVGAGI (reference sequence). Deletions cut 6 bases from V and 9 bases from J, with 12 bases between. CDR3: CASSFTGFEQFF. CDR3 coding DNA: TGTGCCAGCAGCTTCACAGGTTTTGAGCAGTTCTTC.

V and J are TRBV11-3 and TRBJ2-7; the D is unclear. The germline V gene has CDR1 SGHNT and CDR2 YENEEA. Between the trimmed V and J ends, which lost 1 base and 4 bases, there was a span of 8 bases. The CDR3 runs to 13 residues. In DNA form, the CDR3 reads TGTGCCAGCAGCTTAGGGCCTCAGTACGAGCAGTACTTC. This sequence encodes CASSLGPQYEQYF.

The J gene is TRBJ1-5, the V gene TRBV6-1; the D gene is possibly TRBD1 (6 bases). Germline values: CDR1 MNHNS, CDR2 SASEGT. This CDR3 spans 16 amino acids. V lost 0 bases and J lost 1, with 10 bases in between. The CDR3 nucleotides read TGTGCCAGCAGTGAAGCCCTGAGGGGGAGCAATCAGCCCCAGCATTTT. The encoded protein is CASSEALRGSNQPQHF.

The gene calls are TRBV27 and TRBJ2-1; 12 nucleotides match TRBD2. The trim removed 4 bases at V and 1 base at J, leaving 5 bases unmatched. Germline assignment: CDR1 MNHEY and CDR2 SMNVEV (reference sequence). CDR3 length: 17 residues. The CDR3 bases are TGTGCCAGCAGTTCTTTCCTAGCGGGGGGGTCCTACAATGAGCAGTTCTTC. Amino acids: CASSSFLAGGSYNEQFF.

The rearrangement links TRBV18 to TRBJ1-2; 9 positions match TRBD1. Looked up from germline, CDR1 is KGHSH and CDR2 is LQKENI. Unmatched junction bases numbered 5, after V lost 4 bases and J lost 5 bases. The CDR3 is 14 residues long. The CDR3 DNA is TGTGCCAGCTCACATCCCGGGACAGGGTATGGCTACACCTTC. Its protein product is CASSHPGTGYGYTF.

The chain uses TRBV2 and TRBJ2-2; 7 positions match TRBD1. The V segment lost 6 bases and the J segment 6 bases; nucleotides outside the gene matches: 7. Germline V CDR1 and CDR2: SNHLY, FYNNEI. There are 14 residues in the CDR3. This CDR3 reads CASRDRASAGELFF. In DNA form, the CDR3 reads TGTGCCAGCAGAGACAGGGCGAGCGCCGGGGAGCTGTTTTTT.

The gene calls are TRBV5-1 and TRBJ1-4, with 7 bases identical to TRBD1. Germline V lookup: CDR1 SGHRS, CDR2 YFSETQ. With V trimmed by 5 bases and J by 8 bases, 6 bases remained unmatched. The CDR3 is 13 residues long. This chain's CDR3 is CASSAGTAEKLFF. CDR3 nucleotide sequence: TGCGCCAGCAGTGCCGGGACAGCAGAAAAACTGTTTTTT.

As DNA, the CDR3 is TGTGCCAGCAGTTACAAGTCAGACAATGAGCAGTTCTTC. Protein: CASSYKSDNEQFF. The V gene is TRBV6-6, the J gene TRBJ2-1; D is unresolved. The CDR3 consists of 13 residues. CDR1 and CDR2 from the germline V gene are MNHNY and SVGAGI (reference sequence). V was cut by 2 bases and J by 5 bases, with 7 bases left in between.

The chain couples TRBV5-4 to TRBJ2-7; 10 bases agree with TRBD2. Looked up from germline, CDR1 is SGHNT and CDR2 is YYREEE (reference sequence). CDR3 length equals 14 residues. The V segment lost 5 bases and the J segment 6 bases; nucleotides outside the gene matches: 8. The chain's CDR3 is CASRLAGGSVEQYF. CDR3 nucleotide sequence: TGTGCCAGCAGATTAGCGGGAGGATCGGTCGAGCAGTACTTC.

The J gene is TRBJ1-1, the V gene TRBV2, with D tentatively TRBD1 (6 bases). The CDR3 covers 15 residues. Trimming took 7 bases from V and 1 from J, leaving 16 bases between them. Germline assignment: CDR1 SNHLY and CDR2 FYNNEI. CDR3 sequence reads: CASTLGGAGNTEAFF. For the CDR3, the DNA is TGTGCCAGCACCCTAGGGGGGGCTGGGAACACTGAAGCTTTCTTT.

The chain combines TRBV19 with TRBJ2-7; 8 bases map to TRBD1. The V and J ends lost 7 bases and 7 bases, in that order; junction bases with no gene match: 12. The CDR3 has 14 residues. The germline CDR1 and CDR2 sequences are LNHDA and SQIVND (reference sequence). CDR3 nucleotides: TGTGCCAGTACCAGGACAGGGTGGGGCGGGGAGCAGTACTTC. Its protein product is CASTRTGWGGEQYF.

The chain couples TRBV6-1 to TRBJ1-5; D is perhaps TRBD1 (6 bases). CDR1 is MNHNS, CDR2 SASEGT, per germline. Trimming removed 6 bases from V and 0 bases from J, with 9 bases in between. This CDR3 has 14 residues. CDR3 coding DNA: TGTGCCAGCAGGGACAGTTATAGCAATCAGCCCCAGCATTTT. Amino acids: CASRDSYSNQPQHF.

The chain recombines TRBV28 with TRBJ2-1; 10 bases match TRBD2. CDR1 MDHEN and CDR2 SYDVKM come from the germline V gene. The CDR3 runs 15 residues. J lost 8 bases, V lost 7 bases, and 11 bases had no gene match. For the CDR3, the DNA is TGTGCCAGCAAAGTACCAGCGGGAGGGCGGTATGAGCAGTTCTTC. This translates into CASKVPAGGRYEQFF.

The chain recombines TRBV3-1 (or the pseudogene TRBV3-2) with TRBJ2-7; 8 bases fit TRBD2. V shed 5 bases, J shed 4 bases, and the junction held 4 bases outside the gene matches. Germline V CDR1 and CDR2: LGHDT, YNNKEL (reference sequence). This CDR3 contains 13 residues. The CDR3 sequence is CASSNPGGYEQYF. The CDR3 DNA is TGTGCCAGCAGCAACCCGGGAGGGTACGAGCAGTACTTC.

This clone was counted a single time. This rearrangement joins TRBV21-1 to TRBJ2-3; the table gives TRBD1 as D, unverified against the DNA. TRBV21-1 is termed a pseudogene. The CDR3 consists of 16 residues. CDR3 DNA: TGTGCCGCCAGGGGATGCAGGCTTATGAACACAGATACGCAGTATTTT. This codes for CAARGCRLMNTDTQYF.

V usage is TRBV19 and J usage is TRBJ1-1; TRBD1 matches 7 bases. Germline V gene lookup returns CDR1 LNHDA and CDR2 SQIVND (reference sequence). The CDR3 spans 13 residues. V lost 6 bases, J lost 8 bases, and 9 bases stayed unmatched. CDR3 residues: CASRPTGPTEAFF. In DNA, the CDR3 is TGTGCCAGTAGGCCGACAGGGCCAACAGAAGCTTTCTTT.

CDR3 residues: CASSSPGGRYEQYF. CDR3 bases: TGTGCCAGCAGCTCCCCAGGGGGGCGCTACGAGCAGTACTTC. V usage is TRBV5-6 and J usage is TRBJ2-7; maybe TRBD1 (7 bases). The CDR3 consists of 14 residues. V was pared by 3 bases and J by 3 bases, with 13 bases between. Germline V lookup: CDR1 SGHDT, CDR2 YYEEEE.

This clone was seen only a few times. V gene TRBV19 combines with J gene TRBJ1-1; TRBD1 might be the D (6 bases). V lost 3 bases and J 1 base, leaving 9 bases between the germline ends. Germline V gives CDR1 LNHDA, CDR2 SQIVND (reference sequence). The CDR3 length is 14 residues. The CDR3 sequence is CASSMRTENTEAFF. CDR3 DNA sequence: TGTGCCAGTAGTATGAGGACAGAGAACACTGAAGCTTTCTTT.

This clone was found a few times. This chain connects TRBV12-1 to TRBJ2-7; the table gives TRBD2 as D, unverified against the DNA. TRBV12-1 is described as a pseudogene. The CDR3 consists of 15 residues. CDR3 in DNA: TGTGCCAGCAGCTTTGCACGGGAGAGGTCTTACGAGCAGTACTTC. It specifies CASSFARERSYEQYF.

The rearrangement uses TRBV10-3 and TRBJ1-1, with TRBD1 matching over 7 bases. In germline, CDR1 is ENHRY, CDR2 SYGVKD. The CDR3 loop spans 12 amino acids. V lost 11 bases, J lost 4 bases, and 7 bases stayed unmatched. CDR3 residues: CASTGYFTEAFF. The DNA for the CDR3 is TGTGCCTCGACAGGGTATTTCACTGAAGCTTTCTTT.

The CDR3 nucleotides read TGCGCCAGCAGCTTGGCCGTACAGGGGATGCGAGCTTTCTTT. This encodes CASSLAVQGMRAFF. The rearrangement joins TRBV5-1 to TRBJ1-1; TRBD1 aligns across 7 bases. The CDR3 loop spans 14 amino acids. Germline V lookup: CDR1 SGHRS, CDR2 YFSETQ. Losses at the gene ends were 0 bases for V and 10 bases for J; bases not matched to a gene: 9.

The chain is built from TRBV5-1 and TRBJ2-7; 8 nucleotides line up with TRBD1. Germline V lookup: CDR1 SGHRS, CDR2 YFSETQ. J lost 3 bases, V lost 0 bases, and 8 bases had no gene match. This CDR3 region has 16 residues. The CDR3 nucleotides read TGCGCCAGCAGCTTGGGGCCCCGACAGGGGATCTACGAGCAGTACTTC. Translation: CASSLGPRQGIYEQYF. Full variable domain (remainder filled in from reference TRBV5-1 and TRBJ2-7): KAGVTQTPRYLIKTRGQQVTLSCSPISGHRSVSWYQQTPGQGLQFLFEYFSETQRNKGNFPGRFSGRQFSNSRSEMNVSTLELGDSALYLCASSLGPRQGIYEQYFGPGTRLTVT.

CDR3 DNA sequence: TGTGCCAGCAGTTTGACAGGGGGCTTTAATCAGCCCCAGCATTTT. It yields the protein CASSLTGGFNQPQHF. The V call is TRBV28, the J call TRBJ1-5; 10 positions match TRBD1. V lost 3 bases, J lost 4 bases, and 3 bases stayed unmatched. The CDR3 runs 15 residues. Germline V gene data show CDR1 as MDHEN and CDR2 as SYDVKM.